The source of this T cell receptor (beta chain) is a study of cytomegalovirus exposure and HLA in healthy donors (dated by TCRdb to 2016 to 2017). Background on the whole study: An earlier analysis of approximately 590 of the donors reported about 290 Gb of sequence data and 117 million unique TCR beta sequences from 190 million or so T cells. Around 320 gigabases of sequencing data and tens of millions of unique TCR sequences were included in an early release covering roughly 700 HLA-typed donors. Of the roughly 400 genotyped donors, roughly 80% fell in the genetic ancestry cluster associated with self-reported Caucasian donors. The aim of the study was to test whether cataloging public T cell receptors could identify signatures of past pathogen exposure. The T cell repertoires of 700 or so subjects were profiled by immunosequencing and related to cytomegalovirus serostatus. Along with the roughly 670-subject first cohort, a separate validation cohort of over a hundred different subjects was used. To predict cytomegalovirus infection status, the study brought together high-throughput TCR immunosequencing, statistical association of individual TCRs with disease status, and machine learning. To study patterns of TCR occurrence, a later analysis re-analyzed previously published TCR beta repertoires from hundreds of donors and added high-resolution HLA genotyping. Rather than using new phenotypic data, the later analysis identified candidate immune exposures from TCR beta sequences and from how often those sequences occurred across donors. An earlier analysis of several hundred of the donors applied high-throughput TCR beta sequencing to assess whether each TCR beta V gene segment acted as functional or pseudogenic. Alongside the repertoire data, information on donor age, sex, ethnicity and CMV serostatus was compiled. Genome-wide SNP genotypes for about three fifths of the roughly 670 donors were used in a later genetic analysis, which treated that subset as a discovery cohort. Every repertoire in the discovery cohort had been generated on one and the same sequencing platform. Both class I and class II loci were covered by HLA typing, at four-digit resolution. Typing coverage differed by locus: A, B, C, DRB1 and DQB1 were typed in about 629-630 donors, DQA1 in about 500, DPA1 in approximately 610, and DPB1 in 400 to 480. A handful of DR-DQ haplotypes were handled as single units for association and clustering because linkage in the cohort was strong. Across approximately 400 genotyped donors of the cohort, an average of roughly 250,000 unique TCR beta nucleotide sequences per donor were sequenced, and roughly 20% of those sequences were non-productive. The paper's findings and limits, for the study overall: According to a later analysis, most CMV-associated TCR beta chains appeared to be HLA-restricted, and the HLA associations seemed to be driven largely by CMV exposure. At a false discovery rate of 0.05, a later analysis linked 16,951 TCR beta sequences to specific HLA alleles. In a later analysis, several top co-occurrence clusters were reported to appear linked to parvovirus B19, influenza, CMV and Epstein-Barr virus. In vitro tests confirmed that three of the cytomegalovirus-associated TCR beta chains recognize cytomegalovirus antigens. V-gene and J-gene trimming of TCR beta chains was associated with a missense DCLRE1C variant in a later genetic analysis, and the association was replicated in an independent cohort. Assigning TCR associations to individual alleles was difficult when HLA alleles, especially DR and DQ, strongly co-occurred. According to the authors, the approach could potentially be generalized to other disease states and immunological phenotypes. The earlier analysis of nearly 600 of the donors excluded approximately 17 rarely observed V segments, including chromosome 9 orphons, because counts were too low. A group of highly shared sequence variants was considered likely to be a technical artifact of the sequencing pipeline. Because HLA typing was missing for some donors at each locus, association tests included only the typed subset. While some public TCRs were present in many individuals, most TCR sequences turned up only very rarely across donors. An earlier analysis of around 540 of the donors showed that most TCR beta V segments appeared in productive rearrangements either about 87% or about 30% of the time, which broadly matched IMGT annotations. Roughly uniform sequencing depth across donors was assumed in presence/absence analyses, although this assumption may not hold. In a later analysis, HLA-associated TCR beta chains showed more clonal expansion and lower generation probabilities than non-associated chains that were equally common. Correlated functional status among segregating V segments might be attributable to linkage disequilibrium, but an unknown experimental factor could not be ruled out. In this cohort, only TCR beta chains were sequenced, and detectable features were limited by the absence of alpha or paired-chain data. In a later analysis, TCR association rates were found to vary across HLA loci, with the most associated TCRs seen for DRB1 alleles and the fewest for HLA-C alleles. A further reported finding was that TCR beta sequences accurately predicted the HLA-A and HLA-B alleles for most subjects in the first cohort. Immune exposure information for the cohort was limited to CMV serostatus. In both the original and validation cohorts, the classifier was reported to diagnose cytomegalovirus status with high specificity and sensitivity. In a later genetic analysis, fewer N-insertions in productive TCRs were reported among donors in an Asian-associated ancestry cluster than the 666-donor mean. The study gave a list of some 150 TCR beta chains associated with cytomegalovirus.

The cohort was made up of around 720 healthy bone marrow donors. At the time of sampling, all cohort members were nominally healthy, though unrecorded immune exposures were likely present. The donor was CMV seronegative and was included in the group of a few hundred seronegative cohort members. Each donor provided a peripheral blood sample, and peripheral blood mononuclear cells were used for TCR beta sequencing. Genomic DNA extraction from the blood cell samples was performed with the Qiagen DNeasy Blood Extraction Kit. Notes on this clone: It lacks a known antigen. No base qualities exist here, and no much larger clone lies one base off it.

The method behind the library was the immunoSEQ multiplex PCR assay. A mixture of 60 forward primers for TCR Vbeta segments and 13 reverse primers for TCR Jbeta segments was used in the multiplex PCR. Amplification of the CDR3 region of rearranged TCR beta genes was performed with a multiplex PCR assay on genomic DNA. Amplified TCR beta libraries were sequenced as 87-base-pair reads on the Illumina HiSeq System. On the authors' methods: In a later analysis, around 80 million unique TCR beta chains were counted across the 690 or so repertoires, and about 10 million of these chains were shared by at least two donors. A nearest-neighbor algorithm error-corrected the raw reads and collapsed the reads into unique sequences, merging closely related sequences to remove PCR and sequencing errors. V, D and J gene segments were assigned by aligning CDR3 sequences to IMGT reference sequences. For a sequence to be retained, a match of at least six nucleotides was required to both a V gene segment and a J gene segment. Rearrangements were classified as productive when the CDR3 lacked stop codons and remained in frame with V and J, and all other rearrangements were classified as non-productive. CDR3 was defined according to IMGT convention as the region running from the second conserved V-encoded cysteine to the conserved J-encoded phenylalanine. Sequences without an unambiguous match to a single V gene segment were excluded from the earlier analysis of 587 of the donors. An earlier analysis of 587 of the donors called V segments functional above 56.7% productive rearrangements and segregating when the between-donor standard deviation exceeded 5%. A statistical classification framework was built for diagnosing cytomegalovirus status from the catalog of TCR beta chain sequences. In a later analysis, TCR nucleotide sequences were compared against IMGT/GENE-DB human TR gene sequences so that V and J genes could be assigned. Using the TCRdist pipeline, a later analysis assigned CDR3 sequences along with most-parsimonious VDJ recombination scenarios. In a later analysis, each TCR beta chain was defined by its CDR3 amino acid sequence together with its V-gene family, and reads lacking a unique V-gene family were excluded. In a later analysis, around 650 highly shared, low-generation-probability nucleotide sequences were removed to address suspected cross-contamination and a sequencing artifact. In a later analysis, a clonal expansion index for each public chain was calculated from normalized within-repertoire ranks of inferred template counts. A later analysis computed generation probabilities with a VDJ recombination model fitted to out-of-frame rearrangements, and checked the results against IGoR. In a later analysis, hypergeometric tests were used to score TCR-TCR, TCR-HLA and TCR-CMV co-occurrence, with a repertoire-size bias correction applied to TCR pairs. False discovery rates were estimated in a later analysis by permuting HLA or CMV assignments 20 times. In a later analysis, co-occurring TCRs were grouped using DBSCAN, and TCRdist sequence similarity was added for clustering within HLA-allele-positive subsets. For co-occurrence clustering, repertoires with fewer than 30,000 or more than 120,000 public chains were excluded, along with four to six repertoires with anomalous nucleotide sharing. Here the immuneACCESS table is served through TCRdb, limited to in-frame sequences with V and J called. Missing clones are a known gap in these copies; in checked studies unresolved V genes cover under half, and the rest lacks a known reason. That table supplies the V and J calls and clone size; D and trimming were determined from the DNA. This sample lists about 94,000 clones; around four fifths were detected once. The ten largest make up approximately 1.4% of the sample.

Sequenced sample: PBMCs. The sequence derives from a male donor in good health and CMV-seronegative.

CDR3 reads: CASSEVVQGSDTQYF. At the DNA level, the sequence is TGTGCCAGCAGTGAAGTCGTCCAGGGGTCAGATACGCAGTATTTT. The chain couples TRBV6-1 to TRBJ2-3; TRBD1 is a possible D gene, resting on 6 matching bases. The V end loses 1 base and the J end loses 4 bases, and a stretch of 12 bases separates them. The CDR3 has 15 amino acids, counting the end cysteine and phenylalanine. Of the read, only the CDR3 DNA is kept; its 45 bases are in frame from base 1. In the germline V gene, CDR1 corresponds to MNHNS and CDR2 to SASEGT.